Sequencing of this T cell receptor beta chain was carried out in a study of cytomegalovirus exposure and HLA in healthy donors. The CDR3 length is 15 residues. Germline V CDR1 and CDR2: SGHVS, FQNEAQ. J lost 3 bases, V lost 5 bases, and 4 bases had no gene match. It was with 60 Vbeta and 13 Jbeta primers that the PCR ran. Some clones are missing from TCRdb's copy, which holds only in-frame ones; the method was immunoSEQ multiplex PCR. The data contain 75,000 to 80,000 clones, 72% of them singletons. This clone appeared a few times. The chain is built from TRBV7-8 and TRBJ2-7; TRBD2 matches 13 bases. Source material: PBMCs. The TCR sequence derives from a man aged 55 to 70 in good health and CMV-seropositive. CDR3 residues: CASSRGTSGIYEQYF. The CDR3 DNA sequence: TGTGCCAGCAGCCGCGGGACTAGCGGGATCTACGAGCAGTACTTC. Based on the CDR3 plus reference TRBV7-8 and TRBJ2-7, the full variable domain is GAGVSQSPRYKVAKRGQDVALRCDPISGHVSLFWYQQALGQGPEFLTYFQNEAQLDKSGLPSDRFFAERPEGSVSTLKIQRTQQEDSAVYLCASSRGTSGIYEQYFGPGTRLTVT.